The 20 T cell receptor beta chains reported below all come from one sample, sequenced in a study of OX40 agonist ivuxolimab in advanced cancers. The table came from immunoSEQ multiplex PCR; TCRdb's copy has only in-frame clones and leaves some out. Among 35,000 to 50,000 clones, approximately 90% were seen once, and the ten largest hold about 4.7%. Material: CD4+ or CD8+ T cells sorted from blood, obtained in a trial of the OX40 agonist ivuxolimab. Receptors were obtained from an adult with an advanced solid tumor such as melanoma, head and neck, liver or kidney cancer.

The rearrangement links TRBV5-1 to TRBJ1-5; possibly TRBD1 for D (5 bases). The germline V gene encodes CDR1 SGHRS and CDR2 YFSETQ. CDR3 length equals 15 residues. V lost 2 bases and J lost 6, with 15 bases in between. CDR3 sequence: CASSFSGGEGQPQHF. CDR3 nucleotide sequence: TGCGCCAGCAGCTTTAGTGGAGGGGAGGGTCAGCCCCAGCATTTT.

V usage is TRBV10-3 and J usage is TRBJ2-2; 14 positions agree with TRBD2. The CDR3 runs to 17 residues. Unmatched junction bases numbered 9, after V lost 7 bases and J lost 5 bases. Per germline, CDR1 ENHRY and CDR2 SYGVKD. The CDR3 region is CAITPGTSGRSTGELFF. The CDR3 DNA reads TGTGCCATCACCCCCGGGACTAGCGGGAGATCTACCGGGGAGCTGTTTTTT.

This clone was counted between two and nine times. V is TRBV2 and J is TRBJ1-2, with D hard to call. In germline, CDR1 is SNHLY, CDR2 FYNNEI. Trimming stripped 4 bases from V and 2 bases from J, with 5 bases between. The CDR3 runs to 12 residues. The CDR3 loop is CASSVENYGYTF. CDR3 nucleotides: TGTGCCAGCAGTGTGGAGAACTATGGCTACACCTTC.

The rearrangement uses TRBV28 and TRBJ1-1, with a possible D match to TRBD1 (6 bases). This CDR3 spans 14 amino acids. Germline V lookup: CDR1 MDHEN, CDR2 SYDVKM. Trimming took off 2 bases at V and 5 bases at J, with 12 bases between the two ends. CDR3 loop: CASSLRTVGTEAFF. The CDR3 nucleotides are TGTGCCAGCAGTTTACGGACAGTGGGAACTGAAGCTTTCTTT. Looking up the rest from reference TRBV28 and TRBJ1-1 gives the full variable domain: DVKVTQSSRYLVKRTGEKVFLECVQDMDHENMFWYRQDPGLGLRLIYFSYDVKMKEKGDIPEGYSVSREKKERFSLILESASTNQTSMYLCASSLRTVGTEAFFGQGTRLTVV.

The V and J genes are TRBV5-1 and TRBJ2-1; D is perhaps TRBD2 (6 bases). Trimming removed 0 bases from V and 5 bases from J, with 12 bases in between. This CDR3 comprises 15 residues. Germline assignment: CDR1 SGHRS and CDR2 YFSETQ. The CDR3 sequence is CASSLVPSVDNEQFF. As DNA, the CDR3 is TGCGCCAGCAGCTTGGTACCTAGCGTAGACAATGAGCAGTTCTTC.

Concerning this clone itself: At the DNA level, this CDR3 is encoded by other sequences in the same sample as well. The rearrangement joins TRBV7-3 to TRBJ1-1, with D hard to call. The germline V gene encodes CDR1 SGHTA and CDR2 FQGTGA. V shed 2 bases and J shed 1 base, with 5 bases lying between them. The CDR3 covers 13 residues. CDR3 coding DNA: TGTGCCAGCAGCTTAGAGAGGAACACTGAAGCTTTCTTT. Its translation: CASSLERNTEAFF.

The CDR3 DNA follows: TGTGCCAGTAGGGATCGGGACAGGGTTGAAGCTTTCTTT. It translates to CASRDRDRVEAFF. J is TRBJ1-1 and V is TRBV19, with TRBD1 matching over 9 bases. CDR1 is LNHDA, CDR2 SQIVND, per germline (reference sequence). The ends lost 6 bases at V and 7 bases at J; junction bases unmatched: 6. CDR3 length: 13 amino acids. The full variable domain, with the rest looked up from reference TRBV19 and TRBJ1-1, is DGGITQSPKYLFRKEGQNVTLSCEQNLNHDAMYWYRQDPGQGLRLIYYSQIVNDFQKGDIAEGYSVSREKKESFPLTVTSAQKNPTAFYLCASRDRDRVEAFFGQGTRLTVV.

The chain carries TRBV10-3 and TRBJ1-2; D remains unclear. The CDR3 has 16 amino acids. Germline CDR1 is ENHRY and CDR2 is SYGVKD. V shed 1 base and J shed 8 bases, with 20 bases lying between them. CDR3 protein: CAISEFSGLFNLGYTF. The CDR3 nucleotides read TGTGCCATCAGTGAGTTTTCGGGATTGTTTAACTTGGGCTACACCTTC.

The chain combines TRBV7-2 with TRBJ2-5, with 7 nucleotides matching TRBD2. The V and J ends lost 7 bases and 3 bases, in that order; junction bases with no gene match: 8. Germline CDR1 SGHTA, CDR2 FQGNSA. CDR3 length: 14 residues. CDR3 region: CASKKSLAEETQYF. CDR3 DNA: TGTGCCAGCAAAAAGTCCCTAGCGGAAGAGACCCAGTACTTC.

V is TRBV29-1 and J is TRBJ2-7; 8 bases fit TRBD1. Germline loops: CDR1 SQVTM, CDR2 ANQGSEA. CDR3 length: 13 amino acids. J was trimmed by 1 base and V by 7 bases; bases with no gene match: 6. Here the CDR3 DNA reads TGCAGCGCCTTGACAGGGGCATCCTACGAGCAGTACTTC. This encodes CSALTGASYEQYF.

This rearrangement joins TRBV19 to TRBJ2-1; 8 positions match TRBD2. The J segment lost 6 bases and the V segment lost 5 bases, leaving 12 bases of the junction unmatched. Per germline, CDR1 LNHDA and CDR2 SQIVND (reference sequence). The CDR3 runs to 16 residues. Written as DNA, the CDR3 is TGTGCCAGTAGTGCACTATCAGCGGGAGAGGGCAATGAGCAGTTCTTC. Translation gives CASSALSAGEGNEQFF.

The sample holds one count of this clone. This chain connects TRBV30 to TRBJ1-6; 9 bases are a match to TRBD1. There are 16 residues in the CDR3. The J segment lost 6 bases and the V segment lost 1 base, leaving 7 bases of the junction unmatched. The germline V gene encodes CDR1 GTSNPN and CDR2 SVGIG (reference sequence). CDR3 DNA sequence: TGTGCCTGGAGTGGCCCGGGACAGGGACGTAATTCACCCCTCCACTTT. Encoded protein: CAWSGPGQGRNSPLHF.

In its sample, this clone was seen a few times. The rearrangement links TRBV19 to TRBJ1-2; no clear D. V was shortened by 1 base and J by 8 bases, with 14 bases between the two germline ends. Per germline, CDR1 LNHDA and CDR2 SQIVND (reference sequence). This CDR3 comprises 14 residues. The CDR3 reads CASSIGGGTGGYTF. CDR3 coding DNA: TGTGCCAGTAGTATAGGTGGAGGTACGGGCGGCTACACCTTC.

The chain joins TRBV19 to TRBJ1-4; 9 nucleotides line up with TRBD1. The CDR3 is 14 amino acids. Germline lookup yields CDR1 LNHDA and CDR2 SQIVND (reference sequence). Trimming cost V 4 bases and J 7 bases; bases outside gene matches: 4. The CDR3 bases are TGTGCCAGTAGTAGCACAGGGGGCATTGAAAAACTGTTTTTT. It translates to CASSSTGGIEKLFF.

In DNA, the CDR3 is TGTGCCAGCTCACCACGGCCAGATCCTCACGAAAAACTGTTTTTT. Protein product: CASSPRPDPHEKLFF. The J gene is TRBJ1-4, the V gene TRBV18, with D unclear. The V and J ends lost 1 base and 8 bases respectively, with 14 bases between them. Germline V CDR1 and CDR2: KGHSH, LQKENI. CDR3 length: 15 residues.

CDR3 bases: TGCGCCAGCAGCTTATCAGGGAGGTCTTCTAATGAAAAACTGTTTTTT. Amino acid sequence: CASSLSGRSSNEKLFF. The rearrangement joins TRBV5-1 to TRBJ1-4, with D perhaps matching TRBD1 (5 bases). This CDR3 contains 16 residues. From germline, CDR1 is SGHRS and CDR2 YFSETQ. The ends were cut back, 2 bases at V and 3 bases at J, with 14 bases in the middle.

CDR3 nucleotides: TGTGCCAGCCCGGATTCCCCAGATACGCAGTATTTT. It translates to CASPDSPDTQYF. The chain recombines TRBV19 with TRBJ2-3, with no clear D. V gave up 9 bases and J gave up 4 bases, with 11 bases separating them. CDR3 length: 12 amino acids. Germline CDR1 reads LNHDA; CDR2 reads SQIVND (reference sequence).

Only one count was recorded for this clone. The chain recombines TRBV5-1 with TRBJ2-5, with D possibly called TRBD1 or TRBD2 (6 bases each). Germline V CDR1 and CDR2: SGHRS, YFSETQ. V was shortened by 1 base and J by 0 bases, with 10 bases between the two germline ends. This CDR3 region has 15 residues. CDR3 amino acids: CASSLTGRYQETQYF. The CDR3, as DNA: TGCGCCAGCAGCTTGACAGGGAGGTACCAAGAGACCCAGTACTTC.

The chain has TRBV7-2 and TRBJ2-1; the match to TRBD1 covers 7 bases. Per germline, CDR1 SGHTA and CDR2 FQGNSA. With V trimmed by 2 bases and J by 3 bases, 4 bases remained unmatched. The CDR3 runs 15 residues. For the CDR3, the DNA is TGTGCCAGCAGCTTAAGGGGGCTTAACTACAATGAGCAGTTCTTC. Protein sequence: CASSLRGLNYNEQFF.

The chain is built from TRBV2 and TRBJ2-3; 12 bases map to TRBD2. Germline V gene sequence: CDR1 SNHLY, CDR2 FYNNEI. V lost 5 bases to trimming and J lost 2 bases; unmatched junction nucleotides: 5. The CDR3 contains 16 residues. The CDR3 region has the DNA TGTGCCAGCAGTTTGGCTAGCGGGAGGGCCACAGATACGCAGTATTTT. Residues: CASSLASGRATDTQYF.